A selection of T cell receptor beta chains follows, all from one sample in a study of blood T cells in healthy people across ages. TCRdb re-called the 5' RACE reads through MiXCR, storing one row per CDR3 protein. The repertoire includes some 1.4 million distinct CDR3 sequences, approximately 42% of them detected once, and 7% to 9% sits in the top ten. Sequencing used blood. The receptors shown here come from a woman in her late teens or twenties in good health. Each CDR3 is given with its conserved first and last residue. Fields, in order: V gene, clone size, J gene, D gene, CDR3 protein, CDR3 DNA. A D gene is named only where the DNA matches it firmly. The size field is filled for only some rows; it gives once, few, many or a size class.

v_gene: TRBV5-6
abundance: .
j_gene: TRBJ1-5
d_gene: TRBD1
CDR3aa: CASSVSDRIDQPQHF
CDR3nt: TGTGCCAGCAGCGTATCGGACAGGATTGATCAGCCCCAGCATTTT

v_gene: TRBV6-5
abundance: few
j_gene: TRBJ1-2
d_gene: .
CDR3aa: CASSTHTDPNYGYTF
CDR3nt: TGTGCCAGCAGTACACACACGGATCCTAACTATGGCTACACCTTC

v_gene: TRBV12-3/TRBV12-4
abundance: .
j_gene: TRBJ2-7
d_gene: TRBD2
CDR3aa: CASSLGWPSGDSYEQYF
CDR3nt: TGTGCCAGCAGTTTAGGCTGGCCTAGCGGGGATTCCTACGAGCAGTACTTC

v_gene: TRBV27
abundance: .
j_gene: TRBJ2-6
d_gene: .
CDR3aa: CASSLRTPTVSGANVLTF
CDR3nt: TGTGCCAGCAGTCTCCGGACCCCGACAGTTTCTGGGGCCAACGTCCTGACTTTC

v_gene: TRBV10-2
abundance: .
j_gene: TRBJ2-3
d_gene: .
CDR3aa: CASSDTTRRGTDTQYF
CDR3nt: TGCGCCAGCAGTGATACCACACGACGTGGCACAGATACGCAGTATTTT

v_gene: TRBV15
abundance: once
j_gene: TRBJ2-2
d_gene: TRBD2
CDR3aa: CATSIAGGLSGELFF
CDR3nt: TGTGCCACCAGCATAGCGGGGGGGTTATCCGGGGAGCTGTTTTTT

v_gene: TRBV7-2
abundance: .
j_gene: TRBJ1-2
d_gene: TRBD1
CDR3aa: CASSLVGGALIYGYTF
CDR3nt: TGTGCCAGCAGCTTAGTAGGGGGCGCCCTAATCTATGGCTACACCTTC

v_gene: TRBV6-1
abundance: .
j_gene: TRBJ2-7
d_gene: .
CDR3aa: CASSETDRAYEQYF
CDR3nt: TGTGCCAGCAGTGAGACCGATCGAGCCTACGAGCAGTACTTC

v_gene: TRBV5-1
abundance: once
j_gene: TRBJ2-7
d_gene: TRBD2
CDR3aa: CASSLAAASGRSSYNEQYF
CDR3nt: TGCGCCAGCAGCTTGGCCGCGGCTAGCGGGAGGAGCTCCTACAATGAGCAGTACTTC

v_gene: TRBV9
abundance: .
j_gene: TRBJ2-6
d_gene: .
CDR3aa: CASSVAEGSGANVLTF
CDR3nt: TGTGCCAGCAGCGTAGCGGAGGGATCGGGGGCCAACGTCCTGACTTTC

v_gene: TRBV6-1
abundance: few
j_gene: TRBJ1-1
d_gene: .
CDR3aa: CASTLQDRGLMNTEAFF
CDR3nt: TGTGCCAGCACGCTACAGGACCGAGGTCTAATGAACACTGAAGCTTTCTTT